The clone carrying this T cell receptor beta chain is medium-sized in the sample. These data belong to a study of CDR3 diversity in severe acne. Using its own MiXCR run on the PCR reads, TCRdb lists one record per CDR3 protein. The profile covers under 100,000 distinct CDR3 sequences, with around half appearing a single time and 9.5% to 13% taken by the ten largest. Sequenced sample: blood. The sequence came from a male donor in good health, serving as a control.

The CDR3 sequence: CAISESGGQVNEQFF. The CDR3 nucleotides are TGTGCCATCAGTGAGTCGGGGGGACAGGTCAATGAGCAGTTCTTC. The chain links TRBV10-3 to TRBJ2-1, with 8 bases that match TRBD1. Trimming at V came to 0 bases and at J to 6 bases, leaving 4 bases not matched to a gene. The CDR3 is 15 amino acids. Germline-derived CDR1 and CDR2 are ENHRY and SYGVKD.